This entry concerns a single T cell receptor (beta chain). This sample is drawn from a study of tumor T cells in aggressive B-cell lymphoma. The table came from immunoSEQ multiplex PCR; TCRdb's copy has only in-frame clones and leaves some out. The data hold 2,000 to 2,500 clones, with almost 80% observed a single time. What was sequenced was tumor tissue. This TCR derives from an adult with diffuse large B cell lymphoma.

The CDR3 DNA sequence: TGTGCCAGCAGCCGAACCGACAGGGATGGCTACACCTTC. It codes for CASSRTDRDGYTF. The chain joins TRBV5-8 to TRBJ1-2; 7 bases match TRBD1. This CDR3 has 13 residues. The ends lost 4 bases at V and 6 bases at J; junction bases unmatched: 6. Germline V CDR1 and CDR2: SGHTS, YDEGEE. Supplemented by reference TRBV5-8 and TRBJ1-2, the full variable domain reads EAGVTQSPTHLIKTRGQQATLRCSPISGHTSVYWYQQALGLGLQFLLWYDEGEERNRGNFPPRFSGRQFPNYSSELNVNALELEDSALYLCASSRTDRDGYTFGSGTRLTVV.